This passage covers 15 T cell receptor beta chains from one sample sequenced in a study of blood T cells in healthy people across ages. A second PCR of about 6 to 11 cycles used a sample-barcoded 5' primer and a J-beta primer mix. TCRdb reprocessed the 5' RACE reads with MiXCR, giving one entry per CDR3 protein. The data contain over 950,000 distinct CDR3 sequences, roughly two fifths of them singletons. Specimen: blood. The receptors were gathered from a man between 18 and 35 years old in good health.

This clonotype came up a few times. The genes are TRBV7-2 and TRBJ2-3, with 10 bases identical to TRBD2. Trimming at V came to 5 bases and at J to 2 bases, leaving 10 bases not matched to a gene. The CDR3 spans 17 residues. Germline assignment: CDR1 SGHTA and CDR2 FQGNSA. The CDR3 DNA follows: TGTGCCAGCAGCCCGTGGACTAGCGGAAGATCCACAGATACGCAGTATTTT. It is translated as CASSPWTSGRSTDTQYF.

This clonotype occurred once. The chain carries TRBV6-2 or TRBV6-3 and TRBJ1-2; TRBD1 matches 8 bases. The CDR3 runs to 14 residues. Germline CDR1 MNHEY, CDR2 SVGEGT. After removal of 0 bases from V and 7 bases from J, the junction contained 4 bases not matched to a gene. CDR3 sequence: CASSYSRTGSGYTF. CDR3 sequence (DNA): TGTGCCAGCAGTTACTCTCGGACAGGGTCTGGCTACACCTTC.

The V call is TRBV12-3 or TRBV12-4, the J call TRBJ2-1; TRBD1 might be the D (6 bases). There are 13 residues in the CDR3. The V end was cut by 5 bases, the J end by 9 bases, with 14 bases between. The CDR3 DNA follows: TGTGCCAGCAGTCCCCAGGGGATAGGTGAGCAGTTCTTC. It translates to CASSPQGIGEQFF.

V usage is TRBV18 and J usage is TRBJ2-5; D might be TRBD2 (5 bases). Per the germline V gene, CDR1 is KGHSH and CDR2 is LQKENI. V lost 3 bases, J lost 1 base, and 12 bases lay in between. The CDR3 runs to 15 residues. The CDR3 bases are TGTGCCAGCTCACCCGAGGGTAGCCCCCAAGAGACCCAGTACTTC. This translates into CASSPEGSPQETQYF.

The chain uses TRBV7-9 and TRBJ2-3, with D possibly matching TRBD1 (6 bases). The CDR3 spans 19 residues. Germline V lookup: CDR1 SEHNR, CDR2 FQNEAQ (reference sequence). V dropped 4 bases and J dropped 1 base, with 24 bases sitting between them. As DNA, the CDR3 is TGTGCCAGCAGCTCTAAAACAGGGTTGAGGATCGGTCGCACAGATACGCAGTATTTT. Amino acid sequence: CASSSKTGLRIGRTDTQYF.

Ten or more counts support this clonotype. The V call is TRBV29-1, the J call TRBJ1-4; tentatively, D is TRBD1 (5 bases). Trimming removed 2 bases at V and 7 bases at J, with 14 bases between. The CDR3 is 14 amino acids. Germline lookup yields CDR1 SQVTM and CDR2 ANQGSEA. The CDR3 protein is CSVELGPGGEKLFF. CDR3 DNA sequence: TGCAGCGTTGAACTGGGGCCTGGTGGTGAAAAACTGTTTTTT. The variable domain in full, completed from reference TRBV29-1 and TRBJ1-4, reads SAVISQKPSRDICQRGTSLTIQCQVDSQVTMMFWYRQQPGQSLTLIATANQGSEATYESGFVIDKFPISRPNLTFSTLTVSNMSPEDSSIYLCSVELGPGGEKLFFGSGTQLSVL.

This chain joins TRBV7-2 and TRBJ1-2; D remains unclear. CDR1 is SGHTA and CDR2 is FQGNSA in the germline V gene. The CDR3 contains 13 residues. Trimming removed 2 bases from V and 4 bases from J, with 8 bases in between. For the CDR3, the DNA is TGTGCCAGCAGCTTAACGCCAGGCTATGGCTACACCTTC. It is translated as CASSLTPGYGYTF.

This clonotype has just a few counts. J is TRBJ1-2 and V is TRBV15; D gene ambiguous. In germline, CDR1 is LNHNV, CDR2 YYDKDF (reference sequence). The CDR3 covers 14 residues. V shed 0 bases and J shed 8 bases, with 13 bases lying between them. The CDR3 protein is CATSRDFNTAGYTF. CDR3 nucleotides: TGTGCCACCAGCAGAGATTTTAATACGGCCGGCTACACCTTC.

The rearrangement uses TRBV5-1 and TRBJ1-4; D unresolved. Germline CDR1 SGHRS, CDR2 YFSETQ. The CDR3 consists of 15 residues. V was shortened by 1 base and J by 6 bases, with 13 bases between the two germline ends. CDR3 protein: CASSLSVGLDEKLFF. The CDR3 region has the DNA TGCGCCAGCAGCTTGTCTGTGGGCTTGGATGAAAAACTGTTTTTT.

This clonotype was counted between two and nine times. CDR3 in amino acids: CAISESWYQNTGELFF. In nucleotides, the CDR3 is TGTGCCATCAGTGAGTCTTGGTACCAAAACACCGGGGAGCTGTTTTTT. The chain uses TRBV10-3 and TRBJ2-2, with D hard to call. The CDR3 sequence is 16 residues long. Trimming left V 0 bases short and J 2 bases short, with 10 bases between. Germline V CDR1 and CDR2: ENHRY, SYGVKD.

The chain uses TRBV4-3 and TRBJ1-3; D unclear. V was pared by 1 base and J by 0 bases, with 10 bases between. CDR1 and CDR2 (germline): LGHNA, YSLEER. CDR3 length: 16 amino acids. CDR3 region: CASSQALTSSGNTIYF. The CDR3 nucleotides read TGCGCCAGCAGCCAAGCCCTCACGAGCTCTGGAAACACCATATATTTT.

This clonotype came up a few times. The chain carries TRBV4-2 and TRBJ2-1; 7 bases are shared with TRBD1. The V gene end was trimmed by 1 base and the J gene end by 11 bases; junction bases not matched to a gene: 8. CDR1 LGHNA and CDR2 YNFKEQ come from the germline V gene. CDR3 size: 14 residues. In DNA, the CDR3 is TGTGCCAGCAGCCAAGGGTACTCAGGGGGAAAGCAGTTCTTC. As protein: CASSQGYSGGKQFF.

The V gene is TRBV12-3 or TRBV12-4, the J gene TRBJ1-1, with a possible D match to TRBD1 (6 bases). The CDR3 consists of 16 residues. The V gene lost 7 bases and the J gene lost 0 bases, with 18 bases spanning the gap. Here the CDR3 DNA reads TGTGCCAGCATCCTACAGGGTGAGGGGGTGAACACTGAAGCTTTCTTT. Translated: CASILQGEGVNTEAFF.

There are a few counts of this clonotype. The chain employs TRBV6-5 and TRBJ2-3; D not certain. CDR3 length: 17 residues. V was cut by 6 bases and J by 5 bases, with 24 bases left in between. The V gene's germline CDR1 is MNHEY and CDR2 SVGAGI. The CDR3 DNA reads TGTGCCAGCAGCTATCTCGACCTGGCTAGGTGTCGAGATACGCAGTATTTT. This translates into CASSYLDLARCRDTQYF.

This clonotype was observed a few times. The genes are TRBV9 and TRBJ2-7; TRBD1 matches 9 bases. With 4 bases clipped from V and 7 bases from J, the junction kept 9 bases outside the gene matches. The germline CDR1 and CDR2 sequences are SGDLS and YYNGEE. The CDR3 is made up of 14 amino acids. CDR3 sequence (DNA): TGTGCCAGCAGCACACGACAGGGGGTGATGGAGCAGTACTTC. It codes for CASSTRQGVMEQYF.